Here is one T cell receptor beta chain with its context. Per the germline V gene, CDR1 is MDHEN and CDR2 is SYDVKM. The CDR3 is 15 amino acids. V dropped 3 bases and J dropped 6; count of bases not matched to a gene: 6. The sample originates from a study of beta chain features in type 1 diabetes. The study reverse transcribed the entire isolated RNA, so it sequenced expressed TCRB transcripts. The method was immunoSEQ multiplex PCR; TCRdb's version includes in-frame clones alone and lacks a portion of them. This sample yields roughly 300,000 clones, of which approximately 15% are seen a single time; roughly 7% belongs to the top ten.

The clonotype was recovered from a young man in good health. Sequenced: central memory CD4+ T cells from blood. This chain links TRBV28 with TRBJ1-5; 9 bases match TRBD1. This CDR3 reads CASSFPGTGIQPQHF. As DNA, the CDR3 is TGTGCCAGCAGTTTCCCCGGGACAGGGATTCAGCCCCAGCATTTT.